These 23 T cell receptor beta chains share one sample of origin, sequenced in a study of T-cell reconstitution after alpha-beta-depleted transplantation in children. Unique molecular identifiers were incorporated during preparation of the TCRbeta library. TCRdb fed the PCR reads into MiXCR, producing one record per CDR3 protein. The repertoire holds about 340,000 distinct CDR3 sequences, with about 9.4% as singletons. This sample comprised PBMCs from the stem cell graft donor, obtained from the stem cell graft. The source is a human donor who donated a stem cell graft to a child with acute lymphoblastic leukemia.

This clonotype was found a few times. This rearrangement joins TRBV18 to TRBJ1-1; 7 bases are shared with TRBD1. The V segment lost 4 bases and the J segment 0 bases; nucleotides outside the gene matches: 2. This CDR3 comprises 14 residues. Germline V gives CDR1 KGHSH, CDR2 LQKENI. The CDR3 sequence is CASSQGQMNTEAFF. As DNA, the CDR3 is TGTGCCAGCTCACAGGGACAGATGAACACTGAAGCTTTCTTT.

This clonotype occurred many times. The J gene is TRBJ2-7, the V gene TRBV20-1; possible D gene TRBD2, 6 bases. Trimming shortened V by 3 bases and J by 4 bases, and 7 bases separated the two germline ends. Germline assignment: CDR1 DFQATT and CDR2 SNEGSKA (reference sequence). This CDR3 spans 11 amino acids. This chain's CDR3 is CSARDYYEQYF. CDR3 coding DNA: TGCAGTGCTAGGGACTATTACGAGCAGTACTTC.

In its sample, this clonotype was seen many times. The J gene is TRBJ2-1, the V gene TRBV7-9; 10 bases align to TRBD2. The CDR3 spans 15 residues. The V segment lost 5 bases and the J segment 0 bases; nucleotides outside the gene matches: 1. Per the germline V gene, CDR1 is SEHNR and CDR2 is FQNEAQ (reference sequence). CDR3 region: CASSPSGSSYNEQFF. The CDR3 DNA is TGTGCCAGCAGCCCTAGCGGGAGCTCCTACAATGAGCAGTTCTTC. Together with reference TRBV7-9 and TRBJ2-1, the CDR3 gives the full variable domain: DTGVSQNPRHKITKRGQNVTFRCDPISEHNRLYWYRQTLGQGPEFLTYFQNEAQLEKSRLLSDRFSAERPKGSFSTLEIQRTEQGDSAMYLCASSPSGSSYNEQFFGPGTRLTVL.

J is TRBJ1-4 and V is TRBV7-8; 7 bases line up with TRBD1. This CDR3 spans 17 amino acids. Germline CDR1 is SGHVS and CDR2 is FQNEAQ. Losses at the gene ends were 4 bases for V and 7 bases for J; bases not matched to a gene: 15. CDR3 sequence reads: CASSSSALGTETEKLFF. CDR3 DNA sequence: TGTGCCAGCAGCTCTAGCGCCCTGGGGACAGAGACTGAAAAACTGTTTTTT.

CDR3 bases: TGCAGTGCTAAGGGGGAAGAGACCCAGTACTTC. This translates into CSAKGEETQYF. The V gene is TRBV20-1, the J gene TRBJ2-5, with a possible D match to TRBD1 (6 bases). The V gene lost 4 bases and the J gene lost 3 bases, with 6 bases spanning the gap. The CDR3 runs 11 residues. Germline CDR1 DFQATT, CDR2 SNEGSKA (reference sequence).

The J gene is TRBJ2-1, the V gene TRBV24-1, with 8 positions matching TRBD2. The V and J ends lost 3 bases and 8 bases, in that order; junction bases with no gene match: 11. CDR1 KGHDR and CDR2 SFDVKD come from the germline V gene. CDR3 length: 16 amino acids. The CDR3 loop is CATSDAVVAGLDEQFF. The CDR3 DNA sequence: TGTGCCACCAGTGATGCCGTAGTAGCGGGATTGGATGAGCAGTTCTTC.

This sequence joins TRBV7-3 and TRBJ1-5; the D is unclear. Germline CDR1 and CDR2: SGHTA and FQGTGA. The CDR3 is 13 residues long. V lost 1 base and J 5 bases, leaving 6 bases between the germline ends. The CDR3 spells CASSLIPDQPQHF. The DNA of the CDR3 is TGTGCCAGCAGCTTAATTCCGGATCAGCCCCAGCATTTT.

The chain employs TRBV11-1 and TRBJ2-1; 10 positions match TRBD2. The V segment lost 4 bases and the J segment 4 bases; nucleotides outside the gene matches: 13. This CDR3 is 18 amino acids long. Germline CDR1 is SGHAT and CDR2 is FQDESV (reference sequence). The CDR3 DNA reads as TGTGCCAGCAGCTCTCAACCGGGACTAGCGCATAATTACAATGAGCAGTTCTTC. This translates into CASSSQPGLAHNYNEQFF.

This clonotype has more than one count but fewer than ten. The chain uses TRBV20-1 and TRBJ2-1, with 7 bases matching TRBD2. Germline trimming cut 3 bases from V and 0 bases from J; bases unmatched to any gene: 5. There are 15 residues in the CDR3. Germline CDR1 reads DFQATT; CDR2 reads SNEGSKA (reference sequence). The CDR3 nucleotides read TGCAGTGCTAGTCCTAGCGGTAGCTCCTACAATGAGCAGTTCTTC. As protein: CSASPSGSSYNEQFF.

This clonotype was seen a single time. V gene TRBV3-1 combines with J gene TRBJ2-7; tentatively, D is TRBD1 (6 bases). The CDR3 runs 13 residues. Germline-derived CDR1 and CDR2 are LGHDT and YNNKEL (reference sequence). V was cut by 7 bases and J by 3 bases, with 13 bases left in between. The CDR3 reads CASTHRVHYEQYF. The CDR3 nucleotides are TGTGCCAGCACCCACAGGGTGCACTACGAGCAGTACTTC.

This chain links TRBV29-1 with TRBJ2-1, with D maybe TRBD2 (6 bases). CDR1 and CDR2 from the germline V gene are SQVTM and ANQGSEA. V was trimmed by 4 bases and J by 5 bases, leaving 15 bases between them. CDR3 length equals 14 residues. CDR3 amino acids: CSVVGLRGDNEQFF. DNA for the CDR3: TGCAGCGTTGTGGGACTTCGAGGGGACAATGAGCAGTTCTTC.

The chain uses TRBV6-5 and TRBJ2-7; possibly TRBD2 for D (5 bases). This CDR3 spans 15 amino acids. Germline loops: CDR1 MNHEY, CDR2 SVGAGI. Trimming shortened V by 0 bases and J by 2 bases, and 11 bases separated the two germline ends. As DNA, the CDR3 is TGTGCCAGCAGTTACTCCGGAGGACCCCCCTACGAGCAGTACTTC. Amino acid sequence: CASSYSGGPPYEQYF.

This chain joins TRBV4-3 and TRBJ2-2; TRBD1 matches 8 bases. The junction had 7 bases not matched to a gene; V was cut back by 4 bases and J by 3 bases. The CDR3 length is 16 residues. The germline V gene has CDR1 LGHNA and CDR2 YSLEER. CDR3 sequence: CASSPGQGWDTGELFF. CDR3 DNA: TGCGCCAGCAGCCCCGGACAGGGATGGGACACCGGGGAGCTGTTTTTT.

This rearrangement joins TRBV29-1 to TRBJ2-1, with 7 bases lining up with TRBD1. CDR1 is SQVTM and CDR2 is ANQGSEA in the germline V gene. V shed 4 bases, J shed 5 bases, and the junction held 11 bases outside the gene matches. CDR3 length: 15 residues. CDR3 region: CSVGTGSDLNNEQFF. The CDR3 DNA is TGCAGCGTTGGGACAGGTTCCGACCTAAACAATGAGCAGTTCTTC.

This clonotype turned up a few times. This rearrangement joins TRBV21-1 to TRBJ2-3; TRBD1, the D gene given by the table, was not confirmed from the DNA. TRBV21-1 is termed a pseudogene. The CDR3 spans 20 residues. CDR3 in amino acids: CASSPPCRVGAAFHTDTQYF. The CDR3 coding sequence is TGTGCCAGCAGCCCCCCCTGTAGGGTCGGGGCCGCCTTCCACACAGATACGCAGTATTTT.

The chain combines TRBV28 with TRBJ2-2, with TRBD1 as a possible D gene (6 bases). This CDR3 contains 13 residues. Germline lookup yields CDR1 MDHEN and CDR2 SYDVKM. Trimming removed 7 bases from V and 5 bases from J, with 11 bases in between. CDR3 loop: CASILRGTGELFF. Here the CDR3 DNA reads TGTGCCAGCATTCTCAGGGGAACCGGGGAGCTGTTTTTT. Supplemented by reference TRBV28 and TRBJ2-2, the full variable domain reads DVKVTQSSRYLVKRTGEKVFLECVQDMDHENMFWYRQDPGLGLRLIYFSYDVKMKEKGDIPEGYSVSREKKERFSLILESASTNQTSMYLCASILRGTGELFFGEGSRLTVL.

This clonotype has more than one count but fewer than ten. V usage is TRBV2 and J usage is TRBJ2-3, with a weak D call TRBD1 (6 bases). The CDR3 contains 17 residues. CDR1 is SNHLY and CDR2 is FYNNEI in the germline V gene. With 4 bases removed from V and 0 bases from J, the gap between germline ends came to 17 bases. The CDR3 here is CASSGWDKLSSTDTQYF. The CDR3 DNA reads TGTGCCAGCAGTGGTTGGGACAAACTTTCTAGCACAGATACGCAGTATTTT.

This clonotype occurred many times. V usage is TRBV7-2 and J usage is TRBJ2-7; a possible D gene is TRBD1 (6 bases). The germline CDR1 and CDR2 sequences are SGHTA and FQGNSA. Trimming pared 1 base from V and 2 bases from J, leaving 12 bases between. The CDR3 sequence is 15 residues long. CDR3 loop: CASSLEGGPAYEQYF. CDR3 DNA sequence: TGTGCCAGCAGCTTAGAAGGGGGTCCTGCCTACGAGCAGTACTTC.

This clonotype turned up a few times. The chain has TRBV7-2 and TRBJ2-1; 9 bases are a match to TRBD2. CDR1 is SGHTA and CDR2 is FQGNSA in the germline V gene. This CDR3 has 16 amino acids. V shed 6 bases, J shed 2 bases, and the junction held 8 bases outside the gene matches. The CDR3 sequence is CASSPQSGRTYNEQFF. CDR3 sequence (DNA): TGTGCCAGCAGTCCCCAGAGCGGGAGGACCTACAATGAGCAGTTCTTC.

This clonotype was seen at least ten times. The chain recombines TRBV10-2 with TRBJ1-1; D unresolved. Germline lookup yields CDR1 WSHSY and CDR2 SAAADI. Trimming shortened V by 0 bases and J by 0 bases, and 5 bases separated the two germline ends. This CDR3 contains 14 residues. The CDR3 sequence is CASSESELNTEAFF. The CDR3 region has the DNA TGCGCCAGCAGTGAGTCCGAGTTGAACACTGAAGCTTTCTTT.

This clonotype appeared many times. The chain uses TRBV5-1 and TRBJ2-7; TRBD1 agrees at 9 bases. There are 15 residues in the CDR3. Per the germline V gene, CDR1 is SGHRS and CDR2 is YFSETQ. With V trimmed by 4 bases and J by 2 bases, 7 bases remained unmatched. The CDR3 DNA follows: TGCGCCAGCAGCCCCCGGGACAGGGACCCCTACGAGCAGTACTTC. Translated, it gives CASSPRDRDPYEQYF. Together with reference TRBV5-1 and TRBJ2-7, the CDR3 gives the full variable domain: KAGVTQTPRYLIKTRGQQVTLSCSPISGHRSVSWYQQTPGQGLQFLFEYFSETQRNKGNFPGRFSGRQFSNSRSEMNVSTLELGDSALYLCASSPRDRDPYEQYFGPGTRLTVT.

The V and J genes are TRBV20-1 and TRBJ1-4; D remains unclear. The germline V and J ends were trimmed by 0 bases and 5 bases, with 13 bases remaining between them. Germline-derived CDR1 and CDR2 are DFQATT and SNEGSKA (reference sequence). CDR3 length equals 15 residues. CDR3 residues: CSARDQTQRNEKLFF. CDR3 DNA sequence: TGCAGTGCTAGAGATCAAACCCAGAGGAATGAAAAACTGTTTTTT.

In DNA, the CDR3 is TGTGCCAGCAAAACAGGGGGTAATGAGCAGTTCTTC. Translating gives CASKTGGNEQFF. The rearrangement links TRBV28 to TRBJ2-1, with TRBD1 identical over 8 bases. The CDR3 sequence is 12 residues long. Germline trimming cut 7 bases from V and 7 bases from J; bases unmatched to any gene: 3. Germline V gene lookup returns CDR1 MDHEN and CDR2 SYDVKM.